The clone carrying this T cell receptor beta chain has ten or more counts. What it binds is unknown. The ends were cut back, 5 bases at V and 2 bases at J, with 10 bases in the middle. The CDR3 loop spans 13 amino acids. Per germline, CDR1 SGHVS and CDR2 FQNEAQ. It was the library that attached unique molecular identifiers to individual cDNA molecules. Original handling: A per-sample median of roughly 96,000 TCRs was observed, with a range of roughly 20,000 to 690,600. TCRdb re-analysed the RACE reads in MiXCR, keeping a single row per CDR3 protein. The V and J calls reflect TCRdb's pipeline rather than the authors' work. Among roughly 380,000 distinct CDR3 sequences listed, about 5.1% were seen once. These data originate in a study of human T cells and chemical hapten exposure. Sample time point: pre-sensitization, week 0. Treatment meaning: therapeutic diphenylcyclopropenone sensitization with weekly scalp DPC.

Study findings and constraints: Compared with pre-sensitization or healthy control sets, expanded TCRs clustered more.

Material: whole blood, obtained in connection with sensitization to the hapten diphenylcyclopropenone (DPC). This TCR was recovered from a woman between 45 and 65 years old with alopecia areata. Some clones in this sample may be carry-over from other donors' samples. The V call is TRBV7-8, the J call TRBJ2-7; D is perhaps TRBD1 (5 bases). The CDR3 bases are TGTGCCAGCAGCCCGGACACGACCTACGAGCAGTACTTC. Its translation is CASSPDTTYEQYF. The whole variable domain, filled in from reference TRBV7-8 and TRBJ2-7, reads GAGVSQSPRYKVAKRGQDVALRCDPISGHVSLFWYQQALGQGPEFLTYFQNEAQLDKSGLPSDRFFAERPEGSVSTLKIQRTQQEDSAVYLCASSPDTTYEQYFGPGTRLTVT.